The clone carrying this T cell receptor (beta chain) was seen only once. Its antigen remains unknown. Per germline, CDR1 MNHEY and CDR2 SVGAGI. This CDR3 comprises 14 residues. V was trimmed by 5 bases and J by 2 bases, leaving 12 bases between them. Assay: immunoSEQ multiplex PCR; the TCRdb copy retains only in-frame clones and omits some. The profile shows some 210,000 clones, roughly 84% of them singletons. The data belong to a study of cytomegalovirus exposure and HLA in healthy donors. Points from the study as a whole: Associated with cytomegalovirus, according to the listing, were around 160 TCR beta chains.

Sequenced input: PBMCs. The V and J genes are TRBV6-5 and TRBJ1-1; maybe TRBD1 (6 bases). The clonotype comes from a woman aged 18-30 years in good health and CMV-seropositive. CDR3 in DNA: TGTGCCAGCAGTATATACAGGGTCAACACTGAAGCTTTCTTT. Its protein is CASSIYRVNTEAFF.